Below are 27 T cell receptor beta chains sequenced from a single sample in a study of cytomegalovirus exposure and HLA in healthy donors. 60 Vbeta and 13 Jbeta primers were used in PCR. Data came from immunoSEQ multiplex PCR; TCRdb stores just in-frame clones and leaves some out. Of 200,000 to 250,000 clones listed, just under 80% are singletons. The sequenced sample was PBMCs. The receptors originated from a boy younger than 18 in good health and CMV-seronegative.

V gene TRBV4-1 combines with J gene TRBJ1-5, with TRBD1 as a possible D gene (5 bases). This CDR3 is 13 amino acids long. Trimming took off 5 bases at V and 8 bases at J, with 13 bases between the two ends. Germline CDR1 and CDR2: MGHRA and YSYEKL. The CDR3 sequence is CASSIGGLKPQHF. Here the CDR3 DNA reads TGCGCCAGCAGCATCGGGGGGTTAAAGCCCCAGCATTTT.

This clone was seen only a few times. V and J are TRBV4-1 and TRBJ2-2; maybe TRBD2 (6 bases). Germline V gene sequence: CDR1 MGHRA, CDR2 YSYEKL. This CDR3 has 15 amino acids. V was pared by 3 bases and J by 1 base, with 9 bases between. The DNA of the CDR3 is TGCGCCAGCAGCCACGGGAGCCTGAACACCGGGGAGCTGTTTTTT. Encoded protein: CASSHGSLNTGELFF.

The CDR3 region is CSASGQGAGEQYF. The DNA for the CDR3 is TGCAGCGCCTCCGGACAGGGGGCGGGAGAGCAGTACTTC. The V gene is TRBV29-1, the J gene TRBJ2-7, with 11 nucleotides matching TRBD1. The germline V gene encodes CDR1 SQVTM and CDR2 ANQGSEA. The CDR3 runs to 13 residues. The ends lost 7 bases at V and 7 bases at J; junction bases unmatched: 9.

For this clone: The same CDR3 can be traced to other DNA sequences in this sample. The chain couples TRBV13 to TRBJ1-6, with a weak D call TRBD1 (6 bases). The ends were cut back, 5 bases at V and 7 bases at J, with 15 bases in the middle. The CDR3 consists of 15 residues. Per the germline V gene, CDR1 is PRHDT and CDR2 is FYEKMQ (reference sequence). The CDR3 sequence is CASSPTGQRNSPLHF. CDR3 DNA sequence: TGTGCCAGCAGCCCTACAGGACAGAGGAATTCACCCCTCCACTTT.

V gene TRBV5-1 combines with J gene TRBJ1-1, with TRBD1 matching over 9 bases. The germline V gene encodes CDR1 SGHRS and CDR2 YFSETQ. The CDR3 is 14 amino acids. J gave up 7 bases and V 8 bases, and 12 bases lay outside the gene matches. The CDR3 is CASSGTGPRIEAFF. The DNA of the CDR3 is TGCGCCAGTTCCGGGACAGGGCCTCGCATTGAAGCTTTCTTT. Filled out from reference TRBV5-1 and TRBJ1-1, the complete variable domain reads KAGVTQTPRYLIKTRGQQVTLSCSPISGHRSVSWYQQTPGQGLQFLFEYFSETQRNKGNFPGRFSGRQFSNSRSEMNVSTLELGDSALYLCASSGTGPRIEAFFGQGTRLTVV.

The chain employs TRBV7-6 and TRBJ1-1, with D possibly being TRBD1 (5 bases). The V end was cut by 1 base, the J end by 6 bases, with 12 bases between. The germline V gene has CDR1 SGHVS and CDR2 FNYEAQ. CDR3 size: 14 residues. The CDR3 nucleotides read TGTGCCAGCAGCTTAGATGAAGGGGCCGCTGAAGCTTTCTTT. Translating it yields CASSLDEGAAEAFF. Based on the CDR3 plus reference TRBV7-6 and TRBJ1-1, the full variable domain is GAGVSQSPRYKVTKRGQDVALRCDPISGHVSLYWYRQALGQGPEFLTYFNYEAQQDKSGLPNDRFSAERPEGSISTLTIQRTEQRDSAMYRCASSLDEGAAEAFFGQGTRLTVV.

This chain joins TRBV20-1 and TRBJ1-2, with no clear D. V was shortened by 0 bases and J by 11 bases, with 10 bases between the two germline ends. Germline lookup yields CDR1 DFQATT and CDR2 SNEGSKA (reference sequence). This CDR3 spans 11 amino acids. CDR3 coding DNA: TGCAGTGCTAGAGAGCACCGCGGGTACACCTTC. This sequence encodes CSAREHRGYTF.

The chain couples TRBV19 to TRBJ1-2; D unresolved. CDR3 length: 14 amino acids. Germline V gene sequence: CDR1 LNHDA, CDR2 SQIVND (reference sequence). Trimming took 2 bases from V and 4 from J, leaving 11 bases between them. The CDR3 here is CASSINSKSYGYTF. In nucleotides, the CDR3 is TGTGCCAGTAGTATAAACAGCAAATCCTATGGCTACACCTTC. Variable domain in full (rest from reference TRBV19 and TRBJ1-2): DGGITQSPKYLFRKEGQNVTLSCEQNLNHDAMYWYRQDPGQGLRLIYYSQIVNDFQKGDIAEGYSVSREKKESFPLTVTSAQKNPTAFYLCASSINSKSYGYTFGSGTRLTVV.

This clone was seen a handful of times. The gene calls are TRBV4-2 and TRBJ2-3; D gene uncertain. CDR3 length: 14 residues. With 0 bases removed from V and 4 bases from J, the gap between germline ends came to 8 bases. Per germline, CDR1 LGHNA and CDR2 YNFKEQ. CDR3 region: CASSQEGRSDTQYF. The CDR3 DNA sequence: TGTGCCAGCAGCCAAGAAGGCAGGTCAGATACGCAGTATTTT.

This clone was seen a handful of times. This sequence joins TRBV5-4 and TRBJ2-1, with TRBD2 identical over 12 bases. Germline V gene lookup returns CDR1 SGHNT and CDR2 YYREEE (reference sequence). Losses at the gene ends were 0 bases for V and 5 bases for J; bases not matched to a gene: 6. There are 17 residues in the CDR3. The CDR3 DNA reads TGTGCCAGCAGCTTGGGAGGGGCTAGCGGGAGGGACAATGAGCAGTTCTTC. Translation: CASSLGGASGRDNEQFF.

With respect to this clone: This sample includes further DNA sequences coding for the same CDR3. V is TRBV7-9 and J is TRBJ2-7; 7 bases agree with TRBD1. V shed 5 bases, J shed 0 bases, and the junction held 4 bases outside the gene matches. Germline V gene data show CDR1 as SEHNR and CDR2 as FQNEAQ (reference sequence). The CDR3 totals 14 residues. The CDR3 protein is CASSERQGSYEQYF. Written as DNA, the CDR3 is TGTGCCAGCAGCGAACGACAGGGCTCCTACGAGCAGTACTTC.

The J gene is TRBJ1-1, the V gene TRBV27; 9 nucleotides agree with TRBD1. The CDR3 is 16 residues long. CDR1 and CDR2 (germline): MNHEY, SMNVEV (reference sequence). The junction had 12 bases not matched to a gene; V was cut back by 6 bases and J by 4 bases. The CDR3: CASSLGDRGYFTEAFF. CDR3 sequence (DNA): TGTGCCAGCAGCTTGGGCGACAGGGGGTATTTCACTGAAGCTTTCTTT.

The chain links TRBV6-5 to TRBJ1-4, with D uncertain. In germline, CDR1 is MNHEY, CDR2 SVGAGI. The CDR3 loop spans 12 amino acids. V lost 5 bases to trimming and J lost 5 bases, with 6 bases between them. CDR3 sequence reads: CASSRLNEKLFF. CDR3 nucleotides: TGTGCCAGCAGTCGACTGAATGAAAAACTGTTTTTT.

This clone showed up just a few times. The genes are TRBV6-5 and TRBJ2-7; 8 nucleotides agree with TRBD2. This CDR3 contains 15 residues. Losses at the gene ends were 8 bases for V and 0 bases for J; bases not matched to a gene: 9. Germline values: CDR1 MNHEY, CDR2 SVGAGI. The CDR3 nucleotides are TGTGCCAGCGCTAGCGGGCCGGCCCTCTCCTACGAGCAGTACTTC. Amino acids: CASASGPALSYEQYF.

The CDR3 protein is CASSDWGGGRPYGYTF. The CDR3 DNA reads TGTGCCAGCAGCGACTGGGGCGGGGGGCGCCCCTATGGCTACACCTTC. The rearrangement links TRBV7-3 to TRBJ1-2, with D possibly TRBD1 on 6 matching bases. Germline V gene data show CDR1 as SGHTA and CDR2 as FQGTGA. The V end was cut by 5 bases, the J end by 4 bases, with 20 bases between. CDR3 size: 16 residues.

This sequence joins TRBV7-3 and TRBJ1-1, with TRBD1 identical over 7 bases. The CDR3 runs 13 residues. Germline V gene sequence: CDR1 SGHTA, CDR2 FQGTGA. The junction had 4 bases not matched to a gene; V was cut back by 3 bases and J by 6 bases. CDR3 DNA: TGTGCCAGCAGCTTGACAGGGAGGTCTGAAGCTTTCTTT. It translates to CASSLTGRSEAFF.

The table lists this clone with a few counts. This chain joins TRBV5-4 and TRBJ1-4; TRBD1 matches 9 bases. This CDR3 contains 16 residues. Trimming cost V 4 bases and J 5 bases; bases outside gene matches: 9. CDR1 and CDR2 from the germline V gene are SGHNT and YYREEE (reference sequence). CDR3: CASSGRSGTGNEKLFF. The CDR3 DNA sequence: TGTGCCAGCAGCGGGAGATCCGGGACAGGGAATGAAAAACTGTTTTTT.

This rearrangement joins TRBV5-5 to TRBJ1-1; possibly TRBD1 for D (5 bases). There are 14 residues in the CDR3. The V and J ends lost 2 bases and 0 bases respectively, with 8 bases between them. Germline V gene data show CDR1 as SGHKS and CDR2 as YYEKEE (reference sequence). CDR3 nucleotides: TGTGCCAGCAGCTTCCTGGACATGAACACTGAAGCTTTCTTT. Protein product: CASSFLDMNTEAFF.

CDR3 sequence (DNA): TGTGCCAGTAGTATCGGACCGACAGCCGTGAACACTGAAGCTTTCTTT. Residues: CASSIGPTAVNTEAFF. This sequence joins TRBV19 and TRBJ1-1, with D possibly being TRBD1 (5 bases). The germline V gene encodes CDR1 LNHDA and CDR2 SQIVND (reference sequence). Trimming took off 3 bases at V and 0 bases at J, with 14 bases between the two ends. This CDR3 is 16 amino acids long.

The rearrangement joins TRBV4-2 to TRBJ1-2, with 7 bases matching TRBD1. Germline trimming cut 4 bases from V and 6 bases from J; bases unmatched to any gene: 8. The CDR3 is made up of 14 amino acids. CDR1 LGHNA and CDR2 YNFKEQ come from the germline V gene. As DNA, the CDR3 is TGTGCCAGCAGCCGAGATGAGGGGGCACATGGCTACACCTTC. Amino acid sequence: CASSRDEGAHGYTF.

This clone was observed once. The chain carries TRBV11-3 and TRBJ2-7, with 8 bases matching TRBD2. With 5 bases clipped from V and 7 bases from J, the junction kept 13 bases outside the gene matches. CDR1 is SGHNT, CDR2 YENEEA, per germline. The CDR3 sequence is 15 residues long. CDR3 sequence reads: CASSPLFRGGTEQYF. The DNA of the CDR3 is TGTGCCAGCAGCCCCTTATTCCGGGGGGGTACGGAGCAGTACTTC.

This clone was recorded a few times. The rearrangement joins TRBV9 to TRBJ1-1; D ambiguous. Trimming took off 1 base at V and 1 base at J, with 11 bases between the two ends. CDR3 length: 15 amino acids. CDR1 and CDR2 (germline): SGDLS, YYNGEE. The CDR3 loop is CASSVIADSNTEAFF. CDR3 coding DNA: TGTGCCAGCAGCGTAATTGCGGATTCGAACACTGAAGCTTTCTTT. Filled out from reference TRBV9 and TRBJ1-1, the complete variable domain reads DSGVTQTPKHLITATGQRVTLRCSPRSGDLSVYWYQQSLDQGLQFLIQYYNGEERAKGNILERFSAQQFPDLHSELNLSSLELGDSALYFCASSVIADSNTEAFFGQGTRLTVV.

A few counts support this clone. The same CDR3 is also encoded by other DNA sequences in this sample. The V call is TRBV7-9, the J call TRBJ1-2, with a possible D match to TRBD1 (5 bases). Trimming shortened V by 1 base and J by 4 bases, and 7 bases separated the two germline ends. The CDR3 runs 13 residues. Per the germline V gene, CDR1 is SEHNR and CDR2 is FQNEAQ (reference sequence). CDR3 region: CASSLGQGYGYTF. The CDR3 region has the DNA TGTGCCAGCAGCTTAGGTCAGGGCTATGGCTACACCTTC. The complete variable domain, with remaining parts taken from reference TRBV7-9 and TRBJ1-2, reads DTGVSQNPRHKITKRGQNVTFRCDPISEHNRLYWYRQTLGQGPEFLTYFQNEAQLEKSRLLSDRFSAERPKGSFSTLEIQRTEQGDSAMYLCASSLGQGYGYTFGSGTRLTVV.

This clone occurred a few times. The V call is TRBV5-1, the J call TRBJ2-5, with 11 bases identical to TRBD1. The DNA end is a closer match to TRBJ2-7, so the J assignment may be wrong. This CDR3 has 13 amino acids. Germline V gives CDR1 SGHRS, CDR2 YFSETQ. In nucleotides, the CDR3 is TGCGCCAGCCCGGGACAGGGGGGCCACGAGCAGTACTTC. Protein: CASPGQGGHEQYF.

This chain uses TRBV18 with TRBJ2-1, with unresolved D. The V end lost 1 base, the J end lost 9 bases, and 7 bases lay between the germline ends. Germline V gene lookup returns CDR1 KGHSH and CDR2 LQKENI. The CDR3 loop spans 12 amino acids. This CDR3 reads CASSPLEREQFF. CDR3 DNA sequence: TGTGCCAGCTCACCACTAGAACGTGAGCAGTTCTTC. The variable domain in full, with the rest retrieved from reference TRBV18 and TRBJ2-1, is NAGVMQNPRHLVRRRGQEARLRCSPMKGHSHVYWYRQLPEEGLKFMVYLQKENIIDESGMPKERFSAEFPKEGPSILRIQQVVRGDSAAYFCASSPLEREQFFGPGTRLTVL.

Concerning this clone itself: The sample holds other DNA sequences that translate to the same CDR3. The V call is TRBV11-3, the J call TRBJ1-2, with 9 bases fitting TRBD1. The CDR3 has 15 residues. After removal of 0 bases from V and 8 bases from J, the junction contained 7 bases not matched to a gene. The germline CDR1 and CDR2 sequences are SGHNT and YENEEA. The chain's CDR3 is CASSLDGTGLQGYTF. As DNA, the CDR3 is TGTGCCAGCAGCTTAGATGGGACAGGGCTACAGGGCTACACCTTC.

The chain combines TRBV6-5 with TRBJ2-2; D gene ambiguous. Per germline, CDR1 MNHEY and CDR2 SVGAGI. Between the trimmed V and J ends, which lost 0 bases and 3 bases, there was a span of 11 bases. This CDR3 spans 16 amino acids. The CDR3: CASSYSRLRYTGELFF. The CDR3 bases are TGTGCCAGCAGTTACTCGAGGCTGCGGTACACCGGGGAGCTGTTTTTT.